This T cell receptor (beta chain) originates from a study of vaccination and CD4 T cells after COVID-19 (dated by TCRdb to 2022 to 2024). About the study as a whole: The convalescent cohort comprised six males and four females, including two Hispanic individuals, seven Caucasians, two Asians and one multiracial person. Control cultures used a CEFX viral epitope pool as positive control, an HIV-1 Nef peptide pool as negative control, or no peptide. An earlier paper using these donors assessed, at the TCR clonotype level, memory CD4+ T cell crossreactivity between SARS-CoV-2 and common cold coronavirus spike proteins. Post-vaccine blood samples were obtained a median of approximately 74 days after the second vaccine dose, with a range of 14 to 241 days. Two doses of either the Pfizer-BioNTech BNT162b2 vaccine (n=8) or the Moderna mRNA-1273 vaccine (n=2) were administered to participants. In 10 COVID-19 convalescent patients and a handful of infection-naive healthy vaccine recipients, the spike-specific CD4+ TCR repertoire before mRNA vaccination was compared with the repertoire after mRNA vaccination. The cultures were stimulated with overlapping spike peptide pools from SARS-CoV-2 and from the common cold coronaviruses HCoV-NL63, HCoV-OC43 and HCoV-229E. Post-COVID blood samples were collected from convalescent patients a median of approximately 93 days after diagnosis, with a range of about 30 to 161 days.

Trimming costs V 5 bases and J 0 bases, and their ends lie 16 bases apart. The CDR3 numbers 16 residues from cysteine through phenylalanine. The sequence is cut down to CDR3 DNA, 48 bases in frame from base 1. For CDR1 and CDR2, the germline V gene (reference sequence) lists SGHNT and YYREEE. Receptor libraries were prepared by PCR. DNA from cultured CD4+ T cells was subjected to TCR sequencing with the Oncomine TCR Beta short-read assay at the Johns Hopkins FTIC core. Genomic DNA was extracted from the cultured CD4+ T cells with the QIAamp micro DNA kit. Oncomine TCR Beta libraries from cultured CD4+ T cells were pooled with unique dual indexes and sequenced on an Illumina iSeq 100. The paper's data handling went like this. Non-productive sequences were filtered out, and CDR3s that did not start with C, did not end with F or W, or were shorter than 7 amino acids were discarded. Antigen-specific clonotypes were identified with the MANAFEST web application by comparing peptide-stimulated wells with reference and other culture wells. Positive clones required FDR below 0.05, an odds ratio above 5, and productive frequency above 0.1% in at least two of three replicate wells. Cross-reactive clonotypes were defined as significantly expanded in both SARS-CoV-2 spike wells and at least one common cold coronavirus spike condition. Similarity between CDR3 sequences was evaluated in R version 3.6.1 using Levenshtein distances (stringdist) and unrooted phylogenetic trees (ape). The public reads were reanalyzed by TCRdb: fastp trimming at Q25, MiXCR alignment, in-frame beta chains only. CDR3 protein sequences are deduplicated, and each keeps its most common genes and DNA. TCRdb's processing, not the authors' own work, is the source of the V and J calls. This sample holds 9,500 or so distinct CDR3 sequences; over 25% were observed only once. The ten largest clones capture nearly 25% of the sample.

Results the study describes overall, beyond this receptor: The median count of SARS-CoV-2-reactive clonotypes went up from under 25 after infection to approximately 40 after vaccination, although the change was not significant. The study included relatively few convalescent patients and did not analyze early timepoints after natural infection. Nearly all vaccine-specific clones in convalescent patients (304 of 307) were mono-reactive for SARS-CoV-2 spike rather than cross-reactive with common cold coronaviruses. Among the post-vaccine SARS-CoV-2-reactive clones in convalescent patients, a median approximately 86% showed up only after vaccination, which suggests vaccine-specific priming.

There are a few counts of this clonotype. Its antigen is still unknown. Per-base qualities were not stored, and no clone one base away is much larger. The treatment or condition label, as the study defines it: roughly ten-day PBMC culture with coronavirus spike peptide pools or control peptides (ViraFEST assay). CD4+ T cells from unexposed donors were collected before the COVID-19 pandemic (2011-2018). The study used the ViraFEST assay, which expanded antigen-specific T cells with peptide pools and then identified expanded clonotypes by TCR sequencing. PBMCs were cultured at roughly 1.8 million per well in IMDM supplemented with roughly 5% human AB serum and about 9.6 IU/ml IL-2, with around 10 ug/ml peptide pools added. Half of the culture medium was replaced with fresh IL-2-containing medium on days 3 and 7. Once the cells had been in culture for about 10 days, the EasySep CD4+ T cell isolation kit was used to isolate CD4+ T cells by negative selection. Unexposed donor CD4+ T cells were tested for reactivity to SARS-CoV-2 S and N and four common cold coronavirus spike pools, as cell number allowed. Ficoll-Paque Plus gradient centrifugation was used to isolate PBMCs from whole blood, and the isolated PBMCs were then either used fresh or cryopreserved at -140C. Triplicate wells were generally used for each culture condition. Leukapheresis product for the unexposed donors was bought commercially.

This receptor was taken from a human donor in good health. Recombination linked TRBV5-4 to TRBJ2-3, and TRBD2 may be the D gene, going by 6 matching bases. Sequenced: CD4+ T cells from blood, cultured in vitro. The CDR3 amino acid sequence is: CASRYTLATSTDTQYF. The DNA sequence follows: TGTGCCAGCAGATACACCCTAGCGACTAGCACAGATACGCAGTATTTT.